This TCR beta chain came from a study of beta chain features in type 1 diabetes. Germline V gene sequence: CDR1 SQVTM, CDR2 ANQGSEA. This CDR3 spans 13 amino acids. V trimming: 4 bases; J trimming: 5 bases; junction bases outside the gene matches: 5. The study reverse transcribed the entire isolated RNA, so it sequenced expressed TCRB transcripts. The repertoire was sequenced with immunoSEQ multiplex PCR; TCRdb's copy has only in-frame clones and lacks some. The repertoire holds hundreds of thousands of clones, with about 14% as singletons. This clone was observed many times. This receptor was obtained from a man aged 25-45 years in good health. The chain recombines TRBV29-1 with TRBJ2-7; 10 positions match TRBD1. The sequencing sample was made of central memory CD4+ T cells from blood. CDR3: CSVVDRGQHEQYF. The CDR3 DNA reads as TGCAGCGTTGTCGACAGGGGGCAACACGAGCAGTACTTC.